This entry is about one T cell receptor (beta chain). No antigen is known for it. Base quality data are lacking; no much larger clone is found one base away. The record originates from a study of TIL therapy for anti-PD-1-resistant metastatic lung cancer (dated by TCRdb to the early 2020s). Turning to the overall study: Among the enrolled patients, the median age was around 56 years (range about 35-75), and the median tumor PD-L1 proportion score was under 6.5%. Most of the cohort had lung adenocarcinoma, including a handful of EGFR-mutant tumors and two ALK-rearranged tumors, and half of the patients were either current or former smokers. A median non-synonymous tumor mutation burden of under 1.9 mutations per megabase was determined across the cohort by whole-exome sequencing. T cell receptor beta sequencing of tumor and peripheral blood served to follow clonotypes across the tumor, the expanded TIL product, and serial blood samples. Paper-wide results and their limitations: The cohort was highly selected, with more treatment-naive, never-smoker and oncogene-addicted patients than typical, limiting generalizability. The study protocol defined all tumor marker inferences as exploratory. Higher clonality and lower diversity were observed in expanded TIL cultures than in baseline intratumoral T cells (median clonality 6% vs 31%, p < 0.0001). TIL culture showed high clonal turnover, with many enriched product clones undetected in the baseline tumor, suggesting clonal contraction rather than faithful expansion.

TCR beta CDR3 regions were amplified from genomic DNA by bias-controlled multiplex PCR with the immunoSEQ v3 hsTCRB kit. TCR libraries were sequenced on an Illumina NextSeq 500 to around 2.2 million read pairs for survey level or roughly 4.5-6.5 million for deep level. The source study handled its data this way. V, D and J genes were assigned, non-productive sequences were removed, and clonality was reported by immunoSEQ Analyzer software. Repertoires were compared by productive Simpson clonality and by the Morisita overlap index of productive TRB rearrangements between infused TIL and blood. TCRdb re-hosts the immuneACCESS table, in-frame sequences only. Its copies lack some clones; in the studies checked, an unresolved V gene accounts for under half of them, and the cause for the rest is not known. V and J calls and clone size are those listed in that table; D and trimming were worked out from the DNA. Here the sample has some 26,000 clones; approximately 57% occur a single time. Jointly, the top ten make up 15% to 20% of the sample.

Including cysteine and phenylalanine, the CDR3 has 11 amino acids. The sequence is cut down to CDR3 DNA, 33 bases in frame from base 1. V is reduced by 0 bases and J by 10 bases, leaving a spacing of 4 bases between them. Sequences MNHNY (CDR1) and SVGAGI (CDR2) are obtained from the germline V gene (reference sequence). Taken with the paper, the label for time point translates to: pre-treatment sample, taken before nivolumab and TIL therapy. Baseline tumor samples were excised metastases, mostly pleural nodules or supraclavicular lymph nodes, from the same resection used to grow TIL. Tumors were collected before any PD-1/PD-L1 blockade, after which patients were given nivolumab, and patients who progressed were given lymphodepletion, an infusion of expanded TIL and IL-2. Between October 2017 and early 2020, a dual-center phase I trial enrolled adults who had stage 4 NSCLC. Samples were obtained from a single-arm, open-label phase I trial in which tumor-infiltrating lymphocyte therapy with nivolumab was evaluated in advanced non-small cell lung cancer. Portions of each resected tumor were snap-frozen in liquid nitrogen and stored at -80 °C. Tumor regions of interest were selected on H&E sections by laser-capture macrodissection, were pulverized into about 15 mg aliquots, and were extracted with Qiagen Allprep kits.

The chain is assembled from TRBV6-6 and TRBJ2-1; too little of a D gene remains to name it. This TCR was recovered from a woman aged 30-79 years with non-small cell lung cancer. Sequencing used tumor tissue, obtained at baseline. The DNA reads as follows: TGTGCCAGCAGTTACTCCCGGGAGCAGTTCTTC. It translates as CASSYSREQFF.